This section outlines one TCR beta chain sequence together with its context. Generated by immunoSEQ multiplex PCR, the TCRdb table keeps only in-frame clones and is missing some. The sample shows around 400,000 clones, 70% to 90% of them seen only once. These data belong to a study of blood T cell repertoires in COVID-19. This CDR3 is 13 amino acids long. V was pared by 10 bases and J by 4 bases, with 17 bases between. Germline V gene data show CDR1 as MNHEY and CDR2 as SVGAGI. This sequence was found in a woman aged 18 to 35 who had been exposed to COVID-19. The J gene is TRBJ2-7, the V gene TRBV6-5; perhaps TRBD1 as D (5 bases). The specimen was PBMCs or T cells enriched from blood (not recorded which). The CDR3 DNA reads as TGTGCCACCCGGCCAGGGCCGGAGTACGAGCAGTACTTC. This gives the protein CATRPGPEYEQYF.